Detailed here is one T cell receptor (beta chain). Other DNA variants within this sample encode the same CDR3. The entry originates in a study of cytomegalovirus exposure and HLA in healthy donors. The germline gives CDR1 MGHDK, CDR2 SYGVNS. V was trimmed by 11 bases and J by 0 bases, leaving 14 bases between them. The CDR3 runs to 14 residues. Researchers ran the PCR with 60 Vbeta and 13 Jbeta primers. Method: immunoSEQ multiplex PCR; TCRdb's copy keeps in-frame clones and lacks some. The top ten hold around 2.9% of the sample, which has 110,000 to 150,000 clones, 78% seen once. This sequence originates from a female donor in good health and CMV-seronegative. The chain couples TRBV25-1 to TRBJ1-5; D unclear. The source material was PBMCs. CDR3 residues: CAAGSAYSNQPQHF. The CDR3 nucleotides read TGTGCCGCGGGGAGCGCTTATAGCAATCAGCCCCAGCATTTT.